The entry below describes one T cell receptor beta chain. Its antigen is not known. The V gene end was trimmed by 1 base and the J gene end by 9 bases; junction bases not matched to a gene: 6. This CDR3 is built from 14 residues. Germline CDR1 SGHVS, CDR2 FNYEAQ. The sample belongs to a study of T-cell memory formation after mild COVID-19. Study-wide findings and caveats: Some clones that responded were present in memory (sampled pre-infection), which suggests cross-reactive memory joined. Second-wave clones with a day 37 peak had unconfirmed SARS-CoV-2 specificity.

With constant-segment primers, 5'RACE yielded cDNA libraries of TCR alpha and TCR beta that carried sample barcodes and UMIs. Via MiXCR, TCRdb re-called the 5' RACE reads, giving one row per CDR3 protein. The profile shows about 400,000 distinct CDR3 sequences, around 22% of them singletons. This clonotype originated in an adult woman who had mild COVID-19 (a few samples of this study predate the infection). Cell type and time point are not known. The sequencing input was PBMCs or a T cell subset sorted from them (not recorded which). The gene calls are TRBV7-6 and TRBJ2-1; 7 positions match TRBD2. CDR3 nucleotides: TGTGCCAGCAGCTTAGGAGGGAGGGTGAGTGAGCAGTTCTTC. As protein: CASSLGGRVSEQFF.